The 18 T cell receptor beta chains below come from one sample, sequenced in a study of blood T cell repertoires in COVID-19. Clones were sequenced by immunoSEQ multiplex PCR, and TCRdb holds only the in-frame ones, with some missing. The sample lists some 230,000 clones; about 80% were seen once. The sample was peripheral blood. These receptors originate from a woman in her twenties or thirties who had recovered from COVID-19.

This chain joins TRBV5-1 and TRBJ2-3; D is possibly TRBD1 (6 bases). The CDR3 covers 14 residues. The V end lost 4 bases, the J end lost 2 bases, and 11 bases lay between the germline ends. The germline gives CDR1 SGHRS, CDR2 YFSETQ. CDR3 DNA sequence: TGCGCCAGCAGCCTATGGACAGACACAGATACGCAGTATTTT. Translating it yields CASSLWTDTDTQYF.

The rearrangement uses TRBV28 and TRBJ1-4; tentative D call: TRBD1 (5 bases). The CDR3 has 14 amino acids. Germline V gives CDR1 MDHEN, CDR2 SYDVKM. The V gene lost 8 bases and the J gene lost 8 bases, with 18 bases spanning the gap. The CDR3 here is CASLPDRIREKLFF. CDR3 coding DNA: TGTGCCAGCCTTCCTGACAGAATTCGCGAAAAACTGTTTTTT.

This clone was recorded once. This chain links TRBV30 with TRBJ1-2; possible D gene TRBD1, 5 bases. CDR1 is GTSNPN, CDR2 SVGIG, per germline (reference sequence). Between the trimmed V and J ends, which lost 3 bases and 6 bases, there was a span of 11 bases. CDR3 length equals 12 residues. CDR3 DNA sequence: TGTGCCTGGAGCCCAGGGTACGATGGCTACACCTTC. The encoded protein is CAWSPGYDGYTF.

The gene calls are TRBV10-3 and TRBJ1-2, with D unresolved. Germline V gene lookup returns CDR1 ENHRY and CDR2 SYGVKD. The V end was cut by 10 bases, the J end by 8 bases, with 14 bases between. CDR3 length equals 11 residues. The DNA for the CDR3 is TGTGCCACATACCAGAATGGCGGCTACACCTTC. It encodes CATYQNGGYTF.

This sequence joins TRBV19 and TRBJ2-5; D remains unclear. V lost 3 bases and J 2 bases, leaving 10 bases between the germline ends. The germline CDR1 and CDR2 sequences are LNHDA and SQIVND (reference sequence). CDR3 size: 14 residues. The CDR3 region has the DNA TGTGCCAGTAGTATCTCTGCCAGACAAGAGACCCAGTACTTC. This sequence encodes CASSISARQETQYF.

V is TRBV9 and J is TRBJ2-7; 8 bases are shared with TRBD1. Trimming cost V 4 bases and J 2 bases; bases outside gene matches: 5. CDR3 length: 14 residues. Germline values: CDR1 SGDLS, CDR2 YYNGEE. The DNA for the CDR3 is TGTGCCAGCAGCCTCGGACAGGGAGCCTACGAGCAGTACTTC. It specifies CASSLGQGAYEQYF.

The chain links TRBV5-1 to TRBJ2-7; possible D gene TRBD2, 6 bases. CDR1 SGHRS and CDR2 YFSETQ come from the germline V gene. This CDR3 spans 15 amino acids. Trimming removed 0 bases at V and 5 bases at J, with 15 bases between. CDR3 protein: CASSLAFRLVDEQYF. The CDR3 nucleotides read TGCGCCAGCAGCTTGGCGTTTAGACTAGTCGACGAGCAGTACTTC.

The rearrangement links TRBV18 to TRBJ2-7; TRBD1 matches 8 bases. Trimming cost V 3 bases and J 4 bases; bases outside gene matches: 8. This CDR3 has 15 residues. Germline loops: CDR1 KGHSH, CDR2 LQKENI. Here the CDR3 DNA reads TGTGCCAGCTCACCTTCGGACAGGGCATTTTACGAGCAGTACTTC. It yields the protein CASSPSDRAFYEQYF.

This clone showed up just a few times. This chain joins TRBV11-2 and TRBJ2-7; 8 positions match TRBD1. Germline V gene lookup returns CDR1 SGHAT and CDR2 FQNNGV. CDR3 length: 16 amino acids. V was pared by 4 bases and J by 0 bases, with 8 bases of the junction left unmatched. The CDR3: CASSYPQGAFSYEQYF. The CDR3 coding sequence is TGTGCCAGCAGCTATCCCCAGGGGGCTTTCTCCTACGAGCAGTACTTC.

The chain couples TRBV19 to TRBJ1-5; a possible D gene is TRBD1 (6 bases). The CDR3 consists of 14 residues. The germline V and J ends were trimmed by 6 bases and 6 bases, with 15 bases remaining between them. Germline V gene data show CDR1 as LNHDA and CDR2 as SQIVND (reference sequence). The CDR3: CASRLTGYAQPQHF. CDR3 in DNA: TGTGCCAGTAGGCTAACAGGGTACGCTCAGCCCCAGCATTTT.

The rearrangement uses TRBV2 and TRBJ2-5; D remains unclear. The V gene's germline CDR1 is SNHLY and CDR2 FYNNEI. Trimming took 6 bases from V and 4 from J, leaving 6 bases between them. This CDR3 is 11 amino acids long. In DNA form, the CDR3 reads TGTGCCAGCAGCGGTAGAGAGACCCAGTACTTC. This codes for CASSGRETQYF.

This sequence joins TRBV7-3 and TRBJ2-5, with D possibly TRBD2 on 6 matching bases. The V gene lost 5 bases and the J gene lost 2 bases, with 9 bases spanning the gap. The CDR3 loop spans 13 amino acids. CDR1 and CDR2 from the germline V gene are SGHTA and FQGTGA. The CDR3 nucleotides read TGTGCCAGCAGCGCGGGACTTCAAGAGACCCAGTACTTC. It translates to CASSAGLQETQYF. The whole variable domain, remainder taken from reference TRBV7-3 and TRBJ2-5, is GAGVSQTPSNKVTEKGKYVELRCDPISGHTALYWYRQSLGQGPEFLIYFQGTGAADDSGLPNDRFFAVRPEGSVSTLKIQRTERGDSAVYLCASSAGLQETQYFGPGTRLLVL.

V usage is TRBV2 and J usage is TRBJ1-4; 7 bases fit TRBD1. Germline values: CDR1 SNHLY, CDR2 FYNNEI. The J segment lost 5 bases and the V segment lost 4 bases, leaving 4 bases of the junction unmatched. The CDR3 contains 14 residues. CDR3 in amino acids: CASSGLTGNEKLFF. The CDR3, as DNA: TGTGCCAGCAGTGGGCTGACAGGGAATGAAAAACTGTTTTTT.

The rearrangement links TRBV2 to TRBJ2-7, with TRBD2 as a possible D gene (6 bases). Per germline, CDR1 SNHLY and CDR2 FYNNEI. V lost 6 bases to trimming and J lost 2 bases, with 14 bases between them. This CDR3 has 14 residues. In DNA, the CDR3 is TGTGCCAGCAGACGGTACGGGAGCGCCTACGAGCAGTACTTC. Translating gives CASRRYGSAYEQYF.

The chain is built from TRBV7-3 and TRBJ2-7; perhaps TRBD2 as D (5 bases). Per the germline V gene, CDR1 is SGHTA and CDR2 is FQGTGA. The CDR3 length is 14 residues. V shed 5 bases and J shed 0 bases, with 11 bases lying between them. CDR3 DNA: TGTGCCAGCAGCCCATCGGAGGCCTCCTACGAGCAGTACTTC. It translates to CASSPSEASYEQYF. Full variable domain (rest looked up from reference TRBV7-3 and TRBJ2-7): GAGVSQTPSNKVTEKGKYVELRCDPISGHTALYWYRQSLGQGPEFLIYFQGTGAADDSGLPNDRFFAVRPEGSVSTLKIQRTERGDSAVYLCASSPSEASYEQYFGPGTRLTVT.

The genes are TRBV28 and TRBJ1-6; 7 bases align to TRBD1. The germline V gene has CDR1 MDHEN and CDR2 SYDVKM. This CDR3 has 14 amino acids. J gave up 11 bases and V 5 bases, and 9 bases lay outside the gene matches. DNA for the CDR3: TGTGCCAGCAGTCCTCCGACAGGGTCGGCACCCCTCCACTTT. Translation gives CASSPPTGSAPLHF.

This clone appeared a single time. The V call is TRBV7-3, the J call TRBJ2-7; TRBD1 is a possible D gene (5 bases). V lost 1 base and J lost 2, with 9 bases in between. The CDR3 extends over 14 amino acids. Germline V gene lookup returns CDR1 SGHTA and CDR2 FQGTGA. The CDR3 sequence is CASSLKAGPYEQYF. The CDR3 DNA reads TGTGCCAGCAGCTTAAAAGCAGGGCCCTACGAGCAGTACTTC.

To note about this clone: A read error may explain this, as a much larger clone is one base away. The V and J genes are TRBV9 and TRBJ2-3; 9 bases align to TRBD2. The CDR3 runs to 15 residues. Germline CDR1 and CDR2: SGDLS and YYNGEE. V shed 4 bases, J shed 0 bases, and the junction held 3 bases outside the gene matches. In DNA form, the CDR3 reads TGTGCCAGCAGCCCGACTAGCGGAAGCACAGATACGCAGTATTTT. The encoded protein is CASSPTSGSTDTQYF.